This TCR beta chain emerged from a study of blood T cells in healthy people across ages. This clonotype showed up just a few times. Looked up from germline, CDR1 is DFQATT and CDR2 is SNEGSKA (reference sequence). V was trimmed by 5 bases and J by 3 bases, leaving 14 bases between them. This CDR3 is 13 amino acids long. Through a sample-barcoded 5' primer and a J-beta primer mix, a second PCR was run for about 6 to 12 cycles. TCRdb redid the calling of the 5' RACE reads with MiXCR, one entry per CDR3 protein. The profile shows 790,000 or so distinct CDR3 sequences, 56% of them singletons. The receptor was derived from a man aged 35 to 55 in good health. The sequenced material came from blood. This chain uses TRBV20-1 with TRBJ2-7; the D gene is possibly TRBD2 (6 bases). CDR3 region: CSAGVGRRYEQYF. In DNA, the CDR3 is TGCAGTGCTGGTGTGGGGAGGCGCTACGAGCAGTACTTC.